A selection of T cell receptor beta chains follows, all from one sample in a study of cytomegalovirus exposure and HLA in healthy donors. The assay was immunoSEQ multiplex PCR, and TCRdb's table has in-frame clones only and misses some. Its table lists over 100,000 clones. The specimen was PBMCs. These receptors all stem from a man aged 30-40 years in good health and CMV-seronegative. The CDR3 runs from the conserved cysteine through the conserved F or W. D genes are given only for firm matches.

d_gene: TRBD1; v_gene: TRBV25-1; len: 14; j_gene: TRBJ2-2; CDR3aa: CASRRGQDTGELFF; CDR3nt: TGTGCCAGCAGGAGGGGGCAGGACACCGGGGAGCTGTTTTTT
d_gene: TRBD1; v_gene: TRBV7-8; len: 17; j_gene: TRBJ1-1; CDR3aa: CASSYDEDRGTETEAFF; CDR3nt: TGTGCCAGCAGCTATGATGAAGACAGGGGAACTGAGACTGAAGCTTTCTTT
d_gene: TRBD2; v_gene: TRBV10-3; len: 14; j_gene: TRBJ2-3; CDR3aa: CAIRGTSGTDTQYF; CDR3nt: TGTGCCATCAGGGGGACTAGCGGCACAGATACGCAGTATTTT
d_gene: TRBD1; v_gene: TRBV4-2; len: 17; j_gene: TRBJ2-7; CDR3aa: CASSQTTGTGLPYEQYF; CDR3nt: TGTGCCAGCAGCCAAACGACCGGGACAGGACTCCCTTACGAGCAGTACTTC
d_gene: TRBD1; v_gene: TRBV10-3; len: 14; j_gene: TRBJ2-1; CDR3aa: CAIRPGQGMDEQFF; CDR3nt: TGTGCCATCAGGCCGGGACAGGGGATGGATGAGCAGTTCTTC
d_gene: .; v_gene: TRBV7-2; len: 17; j_gene: TRBJ2-3; CDR3aa: CASSPLGRVGSTDTQYF; CDR3nt: TGTGCCAGCAGCCCCCTAGGCAGGGTCGGTAGCACAGATACGCAGTATTTT
d_gene: .; v_gene: TRBV11-3; len: 11; j_gene: TRBJ2-3; CDR3aa: CASSPGDTQYF; CDR3nt: TGTGCCAGCAGCCCGGGGGATACGCAGTATTTT
d_gene: .; v_gene: TRBV2; len: 14; j_gene: TRBJ2-7; CDR3aa: CASSDRVLAYEQYF; CDR3nt: TGTGCCAGCAGTGACAGGGTTTTGGCCTACGAGCAGTACTTC
d_gene: TRBD2; v_gene: TRBV5-1; len: 16; j_gene: TRBJ2-5; CDR3aa: CASSKWTSGGIETQYF; CDR3nt: TGCGCCAGCAGCAAATGGACTAGCGGGGGGATAGAGACCCAGTACTTC
d_gene: .; v_gene: TRBV27; len: 14; j_gene: TRBJ2-2; CDR3aa: CASRGGADTGELFF; CDR3nt: TGTGCCAGCAGAGGGGGGGCGGACACCGGGGAGCTGTTTTTT
d_gene: TRBD1; v_gene: TRBV7-9; len: 14; j_gene: TRBJ1-1; CDR3aa: CASSPGTGRTEAFF; CDR3nt: TGTGCCAGCAGCCCGGGGACAGGGAGGACTGAAGCTTTCTTT
d_gene: .; v_gene: TRBV4-1; len: 19; j_gene: TRBJ2-2; CDR3aa: CASSPRRIGGSTNTGELFF; CDR3nt: TGCGCCAGCAGCCCCAGAAGAATTGGGGGCTCCACGAACACCGGGGAGCTGTTTTTT
d_gene: TRBD1; v_gene: TRBV2; len: 12; j_gene: TRBJ2-1; CDR3aa: CASSVTGSAPFF; CDR3nt: TGTGCCAGCAGTGTGACAGGGTCCGCGCCGTTCTTC
d_gene: .; v_gene: TRBV7-2; len: 14; j_gene: TRBJ2-5; CDR3aa: CASSPYRVQETQYF; CDR3nt: TGTGCCAGCAGCCCGTACAGGGTCCAAGAGACCCAGTACTTC
d_gene: .; v_gene: TRBV27; len: 15; j_gene: TRBJ2-7; CDR3aa: CASSSGVTPRNEQYF; CDR3nt: TGTGCCAGCAGTTCAGGGGTTACCCCCCGGAACGAGCAGTACTTC
d_gene: TRBD2; v_gene: TRBV7-2; len: 15; j_gene: TRBJ2-7; CDR3aa: CASTSRSGGAYEQYF; CDR3nt: TGTGCCAGCACCTCGAGGAGCGGGGGGGCCTACGAGCAGTACTTC
d_gene: TRBD2; v_gene: TRBV28; len: 15; j_gene: TRBJ2-3; CDR3aa: CASSQSGGASDTQYF; CDR3nt: TGTGCCAGCAGTCAAAGCGGGGGGGCCTCAGATACGCAGTATTTT
d_gene: .; v_gene: TRBV5-1; len: 14; j_gene: TRBJ2-3; CDR3aa: CASSSMVARDTQYF; CDR3nt: TGCGCCAGCAGCTCGATGGTTGCGAGGGATACGCAGTATTTT
d_gene: TRBD1; v_gene: TRBV18; len: 16; j_gene: TRBJ1-5; CDR3aa: CASSPQGQGSNQPQHF; CDR3nt: TGTGCCAGCTCACCCCAGGGACAGGGGAGCAATCAGCCCCAGCATTTT
d_gene: TRBD2; v_gene: TRBV7-6; len: 16; j_gene: TRBJ2-5; CDR3aa: CASRDTSGGPKETQYF; CDR3nt: TGTGCCAGCAGAGATACTAGCGGGGGTCCTAAAGAGACCCAGTACTTC
d_gene: .; v_gene: TRBV18; len: 16; j_gene: TRBJ1-2; CDR3aa: CASSTTGAVLNYGYTF; CDR3nt: TGTGCCAGCTCAACGACAGGTGCCGTGCTTAACTATGGCTACACCTTC
d_gene: .; v_gene: TRBV7-2; len: 15; j_gene: TRBJ2-5; CDR3aa: CASSLVPGSQETQYF; CDR3nt: TGTGCCAGCAGCTTAGTTCCCGGGTCCCAAGAGACCCAGTACTTC
d_gene: .; v_gene: TRBV6-5; len: 15; j_gene: TRBJ1-2; CDR3aa: CASSYSRRTNYGYTF; CDR3nt: TGTGCCAGCAGTTACTCGCGGCGGACTAACTATGGCTACACCTTC
d_gene: TRBD1; v_gene: TRBV2; len: 11; j_gene: TRBJ2-7; CDR3aa: CASGDSYEQYF; CDR3nt: TGTGCCAGCGGGGACAGCTACGAGCAGTACTTC
d_gene: .; v_gene: TRBV6-5; len: 13; j_gene: TRBJ2-2; CDR3aa: CASSYPRGGELFF; CDR3nt: TGTGCCAGCAGTTACCCTAGAGGCGGGGAGCTGTTTTTT
d_gene: TRBD1; v_gene: TRBV7-2; len: 15; j_gene: TRBJ2-7; CDR3aa: CASSPGQGLTYEQYF; CDR3nt: TGTGCCAGCAGCCCGGGACAGGGACTAACCTACGAGCAGTACTTC
d_gene: .; v_gene: TRBV5-1; len: 12; j_gene: TRBJ2-7; CDR3aa: CASSAVLNEQYF; CDR3nt: TGCGCCAGCAGCGCGGTCCTGAACGAGCAGTACTTC
d_gene: TRBD1; v_gene: TRBV28; len: 19; j_gene: TRBJ1-6; CDR3aa: CASSPPGTGSGTYNSPLHF; CDR3nt: TGTGCCAGCAGTCCCCCCGGGACAGGGTCGGGGACCTATAATTCACCCCTCCACTTT
d_gene: TRBD2; v_gene: TRBV27; len: 15; j_gene: TRBJ2-5; CDR3aa: CASSRTSGDQETQYF; CDR3nt: TGTGCCAGCAGCCGGACTAGCGGGGATCAAGAGACCCAGTACTTC